This T cell receptor (beta chain) appears in the sequencing data of a study of blood T cell repertoires in COVID-19. Study summary: The United States, Italy and Spain provided the acute and convalescent COVID-19 samples.

Repertoires were generated with immunoSEQ multiplex PCR, while TCRdb's copy carries only in-frame clones and drops some. The sample holds roughly 200,000 clones, around 75% seen once. The CDR3 runs to 13 residues. Trimming stripped 5 bases from V and 6 bases from J, with 11 bases between. In germline, CDR1 is SGHTA, CDR2 FQGNSA. This clone was counted a few times. The chain recombines TRBV7-2 with TRBJ1-5, with D unresolved. The specimen sequenced was peripheral blood. This TCR was recovered from a woman in her thirties or forties with COVID-19, enrolled during active disease. The CDR3 region has the DNA TGTGCCAGCAGCCCTTCGTTCGGTCAGCCCCAGCATTTT. This encodes CASSPSFGQPQHF.